This T cell receptor beta chain was identified during a study of cytomegalovirus exposure and HLA in healthy donors. Study results and limitations: TCR beta sequences numbering roughly 16,000 were associated with HLA alleles at 0.05 false discovery rate in a later analysis. Some V segments, including TRBV6-2 and TRBV6-3, were excluded as indistinguishable. Most of the CMV-associated TCR beta chains (in a later analysis) appeared to be HLA-restricted. Likely technical artifact: a cluster of highly shared sequence variants.

Amplification used 60 Vbeta primers and 13 Jbeta primers. The method was immunoSEQ multiplex PCR; TCRdb's version includes in-frame clones alone and lacks a portion of them. This repertoire includes 40,000 to 45,000 clones. With regard to this clone: Its specificity is unknown.

Germline CDR1 is LNHNV and CDR2 is YYDKDF (reference sequence). This CDR3 has 16 residues. Germline trimming cut 6 bases from V and 7 bases from J; bases unmatched to any gene: 14. This sequence joins TRBV15 and TRBJ2-2; 7 positions match TRBD1. The TCR sequence derives from a woman younger than 45 in good health and CMV-seronegative. Sequencing was performed on PBMCs. CDR3 nucleotides: TGTGCCACCAGTATAGGGGGCCCTCTGGGAAACGGGGAGCTGTTTTTT. It yields the protein CATSIGGPLGNGELFF.